The TCR beta chain under discussion was sequenced for a study of glioma-infiltrating T cells after dendritic cell vaccination. Study in general: Dendritic cell vaccine was injected intradermally three times, biweekly.

The time point is: after dendritic cell vaccination, including at tumor progression/relapse. Isocitrate dehydrogenase mutation was absent in all glioblastoma patients. Before vaccination, two weeks after the third vaccination, and at progression, PBMC were collected. The immunoSEQ assay amplified TCRB CDR3 from up to roughly 2 ug DNA. Generated by immunoSEQ multiplex PCR, the TCRdb table keeps only in-frame clones and is missing some. The table lists about 65,000 clones, around nine tenths of them singletons. The V segment lost 1 base and the J segment 5 bases; nucleotides outside the gene matches: 5. Germline-derived CDR1 and CDR2 are SGHTA and FQGNSA. The CDR3 runs 15 residues.

The specimen was blood, collected after dendritic cell vaccination. The sequence came from a human donor with glioblastoma. The V call is TRBV7-2, the J call TRBJ1-5, with TRBD1 matching 7 bases. CDR3 in amino acids: CASSLGTGVYQPQHF. The CDR3 DNA sequence: TGTGCCAGCAGCTTAGGAACAGGGGTTTATCAGCCCCAGCATTTT.